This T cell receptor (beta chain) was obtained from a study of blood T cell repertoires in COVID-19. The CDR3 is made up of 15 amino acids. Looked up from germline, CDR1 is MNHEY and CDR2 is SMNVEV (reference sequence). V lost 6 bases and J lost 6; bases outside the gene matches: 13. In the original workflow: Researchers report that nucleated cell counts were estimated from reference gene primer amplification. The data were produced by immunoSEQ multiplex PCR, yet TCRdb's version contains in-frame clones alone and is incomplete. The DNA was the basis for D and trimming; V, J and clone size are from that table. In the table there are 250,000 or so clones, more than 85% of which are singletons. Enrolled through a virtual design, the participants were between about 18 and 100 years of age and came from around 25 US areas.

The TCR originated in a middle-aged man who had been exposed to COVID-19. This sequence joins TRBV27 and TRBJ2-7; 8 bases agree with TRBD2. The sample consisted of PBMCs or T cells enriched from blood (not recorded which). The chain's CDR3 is CASSILGLGESEQYF. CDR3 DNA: TGTGCCAGCAGCATTTTGGGACTAGGGGAATCCGAGCAGTACTTC.